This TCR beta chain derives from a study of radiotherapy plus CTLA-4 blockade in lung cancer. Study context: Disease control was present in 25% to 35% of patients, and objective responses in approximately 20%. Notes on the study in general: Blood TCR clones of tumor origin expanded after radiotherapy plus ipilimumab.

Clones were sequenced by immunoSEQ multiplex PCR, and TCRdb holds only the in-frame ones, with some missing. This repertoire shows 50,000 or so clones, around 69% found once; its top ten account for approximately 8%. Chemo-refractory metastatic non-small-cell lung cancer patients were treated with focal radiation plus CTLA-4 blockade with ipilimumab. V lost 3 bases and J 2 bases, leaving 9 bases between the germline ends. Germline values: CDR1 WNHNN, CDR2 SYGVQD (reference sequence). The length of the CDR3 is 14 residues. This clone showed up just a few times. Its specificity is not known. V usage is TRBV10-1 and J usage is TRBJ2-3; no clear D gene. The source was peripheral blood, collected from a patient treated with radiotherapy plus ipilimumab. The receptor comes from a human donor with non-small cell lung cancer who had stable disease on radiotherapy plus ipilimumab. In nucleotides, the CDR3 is TGCGCCAGCAGTGATTTCCGATTCACAGATACGCAGTATTTT. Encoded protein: CASSDFRFTDTQYF.